This TCR beta chain was retrieved from a study of blood T cell repertoires in COVID-19. Overall study: Samples came from the United States, Italy and Spain, spanning acute and convalescent COVID-19.

Produced via immunoSEQ multiplex PCR; TCRdb's table is partial and in-frame only. The table shows roughly 34,000 clones, with roughly 88% occurring only once. Germline V gene data show CDR1 as SGHRS and CDR2 as YFSETQ. The V end lost 5 bases, the J end lost 7 bases, and 12 bases lay between the germline ends. This CDR3 is built from 13 residues. This sequence originates from a man older than 75 with acute or convalescent COVID-19. The genes are TRBV5-1 and TRBJ2-2; D is possibly TRBD2 (6 bases). The sequencing input was peripheral blood. The CDR3 nucleotides read TGCGCCAGCAGAACCGGGAGCCGCGGGGAGCTGTTTTTT. Its protein product is CASRTGSRGELFF.